The sequence of this TCR beta chain was determined in a study of identical twins. General study points: Cross-sectional statistics underpinned the conclusions; the same donors were not followed. Researchers reported excess low generation probability among twin-shared out-of-frame alpha sequences.

This clonotype was detected a few times. Its specificity is unknown. From the 5' RACE reads, TCRdb called clonotypes with MiXCR, one entry per CDR3 protein. The sample lists about 530,000 distinct CDR3 sequences, 13% to 15% occurring once. These data also featured in a second study, about yellow fever vaccine responses in identical twins.

What was sequenced was CD4+ T cells sorted from blood. The clonotype comes from a woman between 18 and 29 years old in good health.

CDR3 in DNA: TGTGCCAGCACCGGGACAAAGGGAGATACGCAGTATTTT. Translating gives CASTGTKGDTQYF. The chain links TRBV2 to TRBJ2-3; D might be TRBD1 (6 bases). The CDR3 runs 13 residues. Trimming pared 7 bases from V and 5 bases from J, leaving 13 bases between. Germline V gene sequence: CDR1 SNHLY, CDR2 FYNNEI.